This T cell receptor beta chain was observed in a study of blood T cell repertoires in COVID-19. Germline V CDR1 and CDR2: SNHLY, FYNNEI. The CDR3 runs 13 residues. V gave up 8 bases and J gave up 7 bases; unmatched junction bases: 9. This clone was seen a single time. TCRdb's copy holds only in-frame clones and misses some; the assay was immunoSEQ multiplex PCR. The sample has 150,000 or so clones; more than 70% are singletons. Sequencing input: PBMCs or T cells enriched from blood (not recorded which). The source is a woman between 50 and 59 years old in a cohort exposed to, infected with or recovered from COVID-19 (not recorded which). This chain joins TRBV2 and TRBJ1-1; 8 bases are shared with TRBD1. CDR3 amino acids: CASRTDRGGEAFF. CDR3 bases: TGTGCCAGCCGAACTGACAGGGGAGGTGAAGCTTTCTTT.